The 8 T cell receptor beta chains listed next were all sequenced from one sample in a study of human T cells and chemical hapten exposure listed by TCRdb under 2021. The library was built by means of RACE. Sequencing was performed on a NextSeq 500. TCRdb reanalyzed the raw reads on its own, using fastp at Q25 for trimming and MiXCR for clone calling, and kept in-frame beta chains. CDR3 protein duplicates are merged, each entry listing the most common genes and DNA. Counted in this sample were under 200,000 distinct CDR3 sequences; around a quarter of them appeared once. The ten largest clones capture 2% to 2.5% of the sample. According to the study, the label for this sample's time point signals: patch test 3, about 24 weeks after DPC sensitization. The treatment or condition label of this sample denotes: therapeutic diphenylcyclopropenone sensitization with weekly scalp DPC. The sequenced sample was whole blood, obtained in connection with sensitization to the hapten diphenylcyclopropenone (DPC). These receptors all stem from a woman aged 18-35 years with alopecia areata. Some clones in this sample may be carry-over from other donors' samples.

Details on this clonotype: This may arise from a read error, as a much more abundant clone is one base away. This sequence joins TRBV4-1 and TRBJ1-2; D is unclear. V lost 1 base and J 0 bases, leaving 12 bases between the germline ends. CDR1 is MGHRA, CDR2 YSYEKL, per germline. The CDR3 extends over 16 amino acids. The CDR3 DNA reads as TGCGCCAGCAGCCAAGTCGTGCCCAGAACTAACTATGGCTACACCTTC. It is translated as CASSQVVPRTNYGYTF.

This clonotype was counted at least ten times. The CDR3 DNA reads as TGCAGCGTTACGGGGACAGGGAACTACGAGCAGTACTTC. It codes for CSVTGTGNYEQYF. The chain carries TRBV29-1 and TRBJ2-7, with 9 bases matching TRBD1. This CDR3 has 13 amino acids. Germline V CDR1 and CDR2: SQVTM, ANQGSEA. J was trimmed by 3 bases and V by 5 bases; bases with no gene match: 5.

This clonotype has only a few counts. V gene TRBV14 combines with J gene TRBJ1-1, with a weak D call TRBD1 (6 bases). This CDR3 contains 15 residues. CDR1 is SGHDN, CDR2 FVKESK, per germline. Deletions cut 3 bases from V and 0 bases from J, with 11 bases between. CDR3 protein: CASSHRTVLNTEAFF. The DNA for the CDR3 is TGTGCCAGCAGCCATAGGACAGTCTTGAACACTGAAGCTTTCTTT.

The chain has TRBV6-6 and TRBJ2-2; D possibly corresponds to TRBD1 (6 bases). This CDR3 is built from 13 residues. Trimming removed 6 bases from V and 5 bases from J, with 10 bases in between. Per the germline V gene, CDR1 is MNHNY and CDR2 is SVGAGI (reference sequence). The CDR3 DNA sequence: TGTGCCAGCAGCATCAGGGGTACCGGGGAGCTGTTTTTT. This gives the protein CASSIRGTGELFF.

In its sample, this clonotype was seen a few times. The gene calls are TRBV5-1 and TRBJ1-4; D is uncertain. Trimming removed 4 bases from V and 7 bases from J, with 14 bases in between. Germline V gene sequence: CDR1 SGHRS, CDR2 YFSETQ. The CDR3 is 14 residues long. In DNA, the CDR3 is TGCGCCAGCAGCCACAGCACTGACGGTGAAAAACTGTTTTTT. Translating it yields CASSHSTDGEKLFF.

The rearrangement links TRBV20-1 to TRBJ2-7; 9 bases are a match to TRBD2. The germline CDR1 and CDR2 sequences are DFQATT and SNEGSKA (reference sequence). This CDR3 is 17 amino acids long. With V trimmed by 1 base and J by 2 bases, 12 bases remained unmatched. CDR3: CSARGGVLAGTPYEQYF. CDR3 nucleotide sequence: TGCAGTGCTAGAGGGGGTGTGCTAGCGGGAACACCCTACGAGCAGTACTTC.

This clonotype was observed at least ten times. The J gene is TRBJ2-7, the V gene TRBV7-6; D remains unclear. Germline V gene lookup returns CDR1 SGHVS and CDR2 FNYEAQ. The V end was cut by 6 bases, the J end by 6 bases, with 15 bases between. The CDR3 totals 13 residues. The CDR3 loop is CASSPTARVEQYF. The CDR3 DNA reads TGTGCCAGCAGTCCCACGGCACGGGTCGAGCAGTACTTC.

This clonotype occurred many times. The chain couples TRBV5-1 to TRBJ2-5, with 9 bases lining up with TRBD1. V shed 0 bases, J shed 0 bases, and the junction held 0 bases outside the gene matches. The CDR3 runs to 15 residues. Germline CDR1 reads SGHRS; CDR2 reads YFSETQ. In DNA form, the CDR3 reads TGCGCCAGCAGCTTGGGGGACAGGGACCAAGAGACCCAGTACTTC. It translates to CASSLGDRDQETQYF.